These 32 T cell receptor beta chains share one sample of origin, sequenced in a study of cytomegalovirus exposure and HLA in healthy donors. PCR used 60 Vbeta primers and 13 Jbeta primers. Clones were sequenced by immunoSEQ multiplex PCR, and TCRdb holds only the in-frame ones, with some missing. The sample shows approximately 110,000 clones, approximately 80% of them seen only once. Sequenced: PBMCs. The receptors shown here come from a man aged 35-49 years in good health and CMV-seronegative.

The rearrangement joins TRBV7-8 to TRBJ2-3, with TRBD1 identical over 7 bases. The CDR3 covers 14 residues. With V trimmed by 6 bases and J by 4 bases, 7 bases remained unmatched. The germline gives CDR1 SGHVS, CDR2 FQNEAQ. The CDR3 region is CASRNERGPDTQYF. The CDR3 nucleotides are TGTGCCAGCAGAAACGAGAGGGGGCCAGATACGCAGTATTTT.

This chain links TRBV5-1 with TRBJ2-5, with D maybe TRBD1 (5 bases). Germline CDR1 reads SGHRS; CDR2 reads YFSETQ. The ends were cut back, 0 bases at V and 5 bases at J, with 11 bases in the middle. The length of the CDR3 is 14 residues. CDR3 coding DNA: TGCGCCAGCAGCTTGGCCCCAGGGTTGGAGACCCAGTACTTC. Protein product: CASSLAPGLETQYF.

This clone was seen a few times. This chain connects TRBV5-4 to TRBJ2-2, with TRBD2 identical over 7 bases. The length of the CDR3 is 15 residues. Germline loops: CDR1 SGHNT, CDR2 YYREEE (reference sequence). V was clipped by 5 bases and J by 6 bases; unmatched bases: 10. The chain's CDR3 is CASSPAGDLAGELFF. The DNA of the CDR3 is TGTGCCAGCAGTCCTGCGGGGGATTTGGCCGGGGAGCTGTTTTTT.

The chain uses TRBV18 and TRBJ2-1, with 10 bases matching TRBD1. The germline CDR1 and CDR2 sequences are KGHSH and LQKENI. CDR3 length: 13 amino acids. Germline trimming cut 2 bases from V and 12 bases from J; bases unmatched to any gene: 4. The CDR3 here is CASSPETGGVQFF. CDR3 nucleotide sequence: TGTGCCAGCTCACCAGAGACAGGGGGCGTGCAGTTCTTC.

The chain joins TRBV29-1 to TRBJ2-7; D is possibly TRBD2 (6 bases). The germline V gene encodes CDR1 SQVTM and CDR2 ANQGSEA. The CDR3 runs 13 residues. V gave up 7 bases and J gave up 6 bases, with 19 bases separating them. The CDR3 protein is CSGVGGQFSEQYF. The CDR3 bases are TGCAGCGGTGTGGGGGGTCAGTTCAGCGAGCAGTACTTC.

The J gene is TRBJ2-6, the V gene TRBV5-1; 9 bases match TRBD1. V gave up 4 bases and J gave up 2 bases; unmatched junction bases: 7. Per germline, CDR1 SGHRS and CDR2 YFSETQ. There are 17 residues in the CDR3. The chain's CDR3 is CASSPGQGSAGANVLTF. Here the CDR3 DNA reads TGCGCCAGCAGCCCCGGACAGGGGAGCGCTGGGGCCAACGTCCTGACTTTC.

The gene calls are TRBV11-2 and TRBJ2-3, with TRBD1 identical over 8 bases. This CDR3 has 15 amino acids. The ends lost 4 bases at V and 6 bases at J; junction bases unmatched: 9. The germline V gene has CDR1 SGHAT and CDR2 FQNNGV. Here the CDR3 DNA reads TGTGCCAGCAGCTCCCTCTGGACAGGGAAGGATACGCAGTATTTT. Its protein product is CASSSLWTGKDTQYF.

In this sample, this clone turned up a few times. Additional DNA sequences in this sample encode the identical CDR3. The chain carries TRBV6-4 and TRBJ1-5; D call uncertain. Deletions cut 8 bases from V and 1 base from J, with 9 bases between. Germline CDR1 and CDR2: MRHNA and SNTAGT. The CDR3 length is 13 residues. The CDR3 DNA reads TGTGCCAGCGCCGAGGGCAGCAATCAGCCCCAGCATTTT. Residues: CASAEGSNQPQHF.

The chain uses TRBV19 and TRBJ2-3; D is perhaps TRBD1 (6 bases). This CDR3 region has 15 residues. V lost 1 base and J 3 bases, leaving 11 bases between the germline ends. Germline assignment: CDR1 LNHDA and CDR2 SQIVND (reference sequence). DNA for the CDR3: TGTGCCAGTAGTATAGGGACAGTACAAACAGATACGCAGTATTTT. Translated: CASSIGTVQTDTQYF.

The chain links TRBV7-9 to TRBJ2-4, with a tentative D call TRBD1 (7 bases). CDR1 is SEHNR, CDR2 FQNEAQ, per germline (reference sequence). V dropped 5 bases and J dropped 3 bases, with 20 bases sitting between them. CDR3 length: 17 amino acids. CDR3 protein: CASSLTGRWGVKNIQYF. Written as DNA, the CDR3 is TGTGCCAGCAGCCTGACAGGGAGATGGGGGGTCAAAAACATTCAGTACTTC.

This sequence joins TRBV7-9 and TRBJ1-1; the match to TRBD1 covers 8 bases. Germline V gene data show CDR1 as SEHNR and CDR2 as FQNEAQ (reference sequence). The CDR3 length is 15 residues. After removal of 6 bases from V and 3 bases from J, the junction contained 9 bases not matched to a gene. The CDR3 nucleotides are TGTGCCAGCAGTTCTCCCGGACAGGGCTACACTGAAGCTTTCTTT. Translation: CASSSPGQGYTEAFF.

The chain has TRBV5-1 and TRBJ1-1; unclear D gene. V was pared by 5 bases and J by 1 base, with 12 bases between. The CDR3 runs 14 residues. Per germline, CDR1 SGHRS and CDR2 YFSETQ. The CDR3 nucleotides are TGCGCCAGCAGTCCTAGGTCTGAGAACACTGAAGCTTTCTTT. Encoded protein: CASSPRSENTEAFF.

V and J are TRBV4-2 and TRBJ1-2, with 7 bases matching TRBD1. This CDR3 is 14 amino acids long. CDR1 is LGHNA, CDR2 YNFKEQ, per germline. Trimming removed 3 bases from V and 8 bases from J; junction bases left unmatched: 9. CDR3 loop: CASSQKGASIGYTF. The CDR3 nucleotides read TGTGCCAGCAGCCAGAAGGGGGCGTCGATCGGCTACACCTTC.

V usage is TRBV7-6 and J usage is TRBJ2-5; 8 bases agree with TRBD1. The J call is doubtful: the DNA matches TRBJ2-7 better. This CDR3 region has 13 residues. Germline V gives CDR1 SGHVS, CDR2 FNYEAQ. Written as DNA, the CDR3 is TGTGCCAGCAGCCTTTGGACAGGGTACGAGCAGTACTTC. Translated: CASSLWTGYEQYF.

This chain links TRBV5-5 with TRBJ1-1; 7 positions match TRBD1. From germline, CDR1 is SGHKS and CDR2 YYEKEE (reference sequence). The CDR3 has 14 residues. V lost 4 bases and J lost 3; bases outside the gene matches: 6. CDR3 region: CASSMPRGHTEAFF. In DNA form, the CDR3 reads TGTGCCAGCAGCATGCCGAGGGGGCACACTGAAGCTTTCTTT.

The rearrangement links TRBV4-3 to TRBJ2-2; D gene ambiguous. The germline V gene encodes CDR1 LGHNA and CDR2 YSLEER. This CDR3 contains 15 residues. V was cut by 0 bases and J by 1 base, with 6 bases left in between. The CDR3 bases are TGCGCCAGCAGCCAAGAGTTTAGGAACACCGGGGAGCTGTTTTTT. The encoded protein is CASSQEFRNTGELFF.

The rearrangement uses TRBV4-2 and TRBJ2-3; 12 bases match TRBD2. There are 16 residues in the CDR3. Per the germline V gene, CDR1 is LGHNA and CDR2 is YNFKEQ. Germline trimming cut 0 bases from V and 4 bases from J; bases unmatched to any gene: 2. The CDR3, as DNA: TGTGCCAGCAGCCAAGATCTAGCGGGGGGGCCAGATACGCAGTATTTT. It encodes CASSQDLAGGPDTQYF.

The chain combines TRBV11-3 with TRBJ1-1, with 12 bases identical to TRBD1. The ends lost 4 bases at V and 9 bases at J; junction bases unmatched: 3. This CDR3 has 13 amino acids. Germline loops: CDR1 SGHNT, CDR2 YENEEA. The CDR3 sequence: CASSSRDRGQAFF. CDR3 coding DNA: TGTGCCAGCAGCTCCCGGGACAGGGGGCAAGCTTTCTTT.

The sample holds a few counts of this clone. The CDR3: CASSLTPAGTEAFF. CDR3 in DNA: TGTGCCAGCAGCCTGACGCCGGCAGGCACTGAAGCTTTCTTT. This sequence joins TRBV5-6 and TRBJ1-1; no reliable D call. Germline V CDR1 and CDR2: SGHDT, YYEEEE. With 4 bases removed from V and 4 bases from J, the gap between germline ends came to 14 bases. CDR3 length: 14 residues. Based on the CDR3 plus reference TRBV5-6 and TRBJ1-1, the full variable domain is DAGVTQSPTHLIKTRGQQVTLRCSPKSGHDTVSWYQQALGQGPQFIFQYYEEEERQRGNFPDRFSGHQFPNYSSELNVNALLLGDSALYLCASSLTPAGTEAFFGQGTRLTVV.

The rearrangement joins TRBV19 to TRBJ1-2; 8 bases line up with TRBD1. Germline CDR1 is LNHDA and CDR2 is SQIVND (reference sequence). Losses at the gene ends were 5 bases for V and 2 bases for J; bases not matched to a gene: 7. The CDR3 sequence is 15 residues long. The CDR3 spells CASSGQGGLNYGYTF. For the CDR3, the DNA is TGTGCCAGTAGTGGACAGGGCGGCTTAAACTATGGCTACACCTTC.

This clone is a singleton in its sample. This chain uses TRBV4-3 with TRBJ2-1; 8 positions agree with TRBD2. CDR1 LGHNA and CDR2 YSLEER come from the germline V gene. The CDR3 spans 15 residues. V shed 5 bases and J 4 bases; nucleotides not matched to a gene: 7. The CDR3 sequence: CASSFRGGGYNEQFF. The DNA for the CDR3 is TGCGCCAGCAGCTTTCGGGGGGGCGGATACAATGAGCAGTTCTTC.

The chain links TRBV27 to TRBJ2-1; 7 bases align to TRBD2. The J segment lost 6 bases and the V segment lost 2 bases, leaving 7 bases of the junction unmatched. Per germline, CDR1 MNHEY and CDR2 SMNVEV (reference sequence). This CDR3 comprises 15 residues. The CDR3 loop is CASSLEGRDSNEQFF. Here the CDR3 DNA reads TGTGCCAGCAGTTTAGAGGGGAGGGACTCCAATGAGCAGTTCTTC.

This clone was seen only once. V usage is TRBV7-2 and J usage is TRBJ2-5; D is unresolved. The CDR3 is 12 amino acids. Germline V gives CDR1 SGHTA, CDR2 FQGNSA. V lost 3 bases and J lost 5, with 7 bases in between. The CDR3, as DNA: TGTGCCAGCAGCTTGGTTGGCGAGACCCAGTACTTC. This sequence encodes CASSLVGETQYF.

V gene TRBV28 combines with J gene TRBJ1-1; a possible D gene is TRBD1 (6 bases). The CDR3 spans 18 residues. Germline lookup yields CDR1 MDHEN and CDR2 SYDVKM. V lost 3 bases and J 5 bases, leaving 25 bases between the germline ends. The CDR3 reads CASSFSFHRLTGGTEAFF. Here the CDR3 DNA reads TGTGCCAGCAGTTTTTCCTTTCACCGTTTGACAGGTGGGACTGAAGCTTTCTTT. The whole variable domain, filled in from reference TRBV28 and TRBJ1-1, reads DVKVTQSSRYLVKRTGEKVFLECVQDMDHENMFWYRQDPGLGLRLIYFSYDVKMKEKGDIPEGYSVSREKKERFSLILESASTNQTSMYLCASSFSFHRLTGGTEAFFGQGTRLTVV.

The rearrangement links TRBV27 to TRBJ1-2; a possible D gene is TRBD1 (6 bases). Germline V gives CDR1 MNHEY, CDR2 SMNVEV (reference sequence). This CDR3 has 14 amino acids. V lost 2 bases, J lost 8 bases, and 15 bases lay in between. CDR3 DNA sequence: TGTGCCAGCAGTTTAGAGCACAGGGCAGGCGGCTACACCTTC. This gives the protein CASSLEHRAGGYTF.

V and J are TRBV6-5 and TRBJ1-1, with D perhaps TRBD1 (5 bases). V lost 6 bases to trimming and J lost 2 bases, with 13 bases between them. The length of the CDR3 is 14 residues. The germline V gene has CDR1 MNHEY and CDR2 SVGAGI. The CDR3 sequence: CASSNGGINTEAFF. The CDR3 DNA is TGTGCCAGCAGCAACGGGGGTATCAACACTGAAGCTTTCTTT.

The rearrangement joins TRBV9 to TRBJ2-1; TRBD2 aligns across 7 bases. Germline assignment: CDR1 SGDLS and CDR2 YYNGEE. CDR3 length equals 16 residues. The V segment lost 0 bases and the J segment 0 bases; nucleotides outside the gene matches: 3. The chain's CDR3 is CASSVGGGSSYNEQFF. The CDR3 DNA is TGTGCCAGCAGCGTAGGGGGGGGGAGCTCCTACAATGAGCAGTTCTTC.

The chain couples TRBV30 to TRBJ1-6, with D possibly being TRBD1 (5 bases). The CDR3 is 15 amino acids. Trimming pared 3 bases from V and 7 bases from J, leaving 16 bases between. Germline loops: CDR1 GTSNPN, CDR2 SVGIG (reference sequence). The CDR3 region has the DNA TGTGCCTGGAGGGGGGGTGGACTGAGGAATTCACCCCTCCACTTT. Protein: CAWRGGGLRNSPLHF.

J is TRBJ2-7 and V is TRBV25-1, with TRBD1 identical over 8 bases. The CDR3 has 18 residues. V trimming: 2 bases; J trimming: 4 bases; junction bases outside the gene matches: 16. The germline V gene has CDR1 MGHDK and CDR2 SYGVNS. CDR3 DNA sequence: TGTGCCAGCAGTGAAGGGGTTCGAAGGGGGACAGGCTTATACGAGCAGTACTTC. It is translated as CASSEGVRRGTGLYEQYF.

This sequence joins TRBV5-1 and TRBJ2-5; 12 positions match TRBD2. Unmatched junction bases numbered 3, after V lost 1 base and J lost 5 bases. CDR1 is SGHRS and CDR2 is YFSETQ in the germline V gene. The CDR3 length is 15 residues. In DNA, the CDR3 is TGCGCCAGCAGCTTGCTAGCGGGGGGGCGTGAGACCCAGTACTTC. As protein: CASSLLAGGRETQYF.

The table lists this clone with a count of one. The V call is TRBV27, the J call TRBJ2-7; possibly TRBD2 for D (6 bases). Trimming took 1 base from V and 2 from J, leaving 15 bases between them. The CDR3 covers 16 residues. Germline values: CDR1 MNHEY, CDR2 SMNVEV (reference sequence). CDR3 nucleotide sequence: TGTGCCAGCAGTTTATTGGGACTCCGGTCCCCCTACGAGCAGTACTTC. It is translated as CASSLLGLRSPYEQYF.

The rearrangement joins TRBV5-1 to TRBJ2-3; D may be TRBD1 (6 bases). The CDR3 totals 17 residues. Between the trimmed V and J ends, which lost 4 bases and 0 bases, there was a span of 18 bases. Germline V gene lookup returns CDR1 SGHRS and CDR2 YFSETQ. Here the CDR3 DNA reads TGCGCCAGCAGCCTATTCCCCAGACAGGAGAGCACAGATACGCAGTATTTT. This gives the protein CASSLFPRQESTDTQYF.